In this sample, the clone carrying this T cell receptor beta chain turned up many times. Individual TCR cDNA molecules each bore their own unique molecular identifier. TCRdb independently ran MiXCR on the 5' RACE reads; one entry per CDR3 protein. The top ten hold around two fifths of the sample, which has some 8,000 distinct CDR3 sequences, about 5% seen once. The germline CDR1 and CDR2 sequences are SGHNT and YYREEE (reference sequence). J lost 3 bases, V lost 1 base, and 5 bases had no gene match. The CDR3 has 16 amino acids. The data originate from a study of spatial heterogeneity in lung cancer. At the level of the study: The average appearance count of each unique TCR and UMI combination in raw reads was more than ten.

Time point indicated: sample taken at primary tumor resection. Whole RNA came from tumor, nontumor lung or frozen PBMC and was sequenced without being sorted. The donors, 70 to 80 patients with untreated early-stage non-small cell lung cancer, provided the samples. The sequence derives from a male donor with early-stage non-small cell lung cancer. The genes are TRBV5-4 and TRBJ2-1; 9 bases are shared with TRBD2. The source was PBMCs, collected at surgery. The CDR3 loop is CASSLRGGAVYNEQFF. CDR3 sequence (DNA): TGTGCCAGCAGCTTGCGCGGGGGGGCGGTCTACAATGAGCAGTTCTTC.